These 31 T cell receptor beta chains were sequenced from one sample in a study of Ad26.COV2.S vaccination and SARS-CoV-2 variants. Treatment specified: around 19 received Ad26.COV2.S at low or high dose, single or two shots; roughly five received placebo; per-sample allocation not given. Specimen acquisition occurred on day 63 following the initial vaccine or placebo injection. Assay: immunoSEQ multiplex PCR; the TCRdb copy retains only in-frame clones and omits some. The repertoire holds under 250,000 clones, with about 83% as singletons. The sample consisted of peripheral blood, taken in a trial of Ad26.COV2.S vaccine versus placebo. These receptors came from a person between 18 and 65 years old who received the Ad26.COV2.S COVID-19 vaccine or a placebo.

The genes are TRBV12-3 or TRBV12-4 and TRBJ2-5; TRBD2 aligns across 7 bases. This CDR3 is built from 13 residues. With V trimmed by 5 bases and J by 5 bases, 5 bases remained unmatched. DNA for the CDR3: TGTGCCAGCAGTCGCGGGGGTCCCGAGACCCAGTACTTC. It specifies CASSRGGPETQYF.

The CDR3 nucleotides are TGTGCCAGCAGTCCCAGGGGCAGTTTTGGGGCCAACGTCCTGACTTTC. This sequence encodes CASSPRGSFGANVLTF. The chain uses TRBV5-4 and TRBJ2-6; possibly TRBD1 for D (6 bases). The CDR3 has 16 amino acids. V was shortened by 5 bases and J by 3 bases, with 15 bases between the two germline ends. CDR1 is SGHNT, CDR2 YYREEE, per germline (reference sequence).

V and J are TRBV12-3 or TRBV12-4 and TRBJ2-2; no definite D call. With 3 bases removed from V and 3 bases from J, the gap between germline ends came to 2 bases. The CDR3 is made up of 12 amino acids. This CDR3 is CASSFHTGELFF. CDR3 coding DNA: TGTGCCAGCAGTTTCCACACCGGGGAGCTGTTTTTT.

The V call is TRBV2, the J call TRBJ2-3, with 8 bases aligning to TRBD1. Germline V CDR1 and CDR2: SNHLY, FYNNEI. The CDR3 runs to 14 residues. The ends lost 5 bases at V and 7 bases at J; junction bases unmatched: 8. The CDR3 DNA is TGTGCCAGCAGTTACGGGACAGGAACGTATACGCAGTATTTT. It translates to CASSYGTGTYTQYF.

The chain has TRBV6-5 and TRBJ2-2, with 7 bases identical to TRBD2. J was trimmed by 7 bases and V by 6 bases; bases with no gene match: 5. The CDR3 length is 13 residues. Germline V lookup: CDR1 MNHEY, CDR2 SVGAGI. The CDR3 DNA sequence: TGTGCCAGCAGAACTAGCGAGGGCGGGGAGCTGTTTTTT. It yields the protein CASRTSEGGELFF.

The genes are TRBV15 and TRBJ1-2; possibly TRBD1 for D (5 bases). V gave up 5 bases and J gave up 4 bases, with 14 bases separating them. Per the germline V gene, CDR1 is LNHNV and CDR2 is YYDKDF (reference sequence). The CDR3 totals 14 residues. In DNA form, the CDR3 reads TGTGCCACCAGCGAGAGCCGGGACGGCTATGGCTACACCTTC. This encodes CATSESRDGYGYTF.

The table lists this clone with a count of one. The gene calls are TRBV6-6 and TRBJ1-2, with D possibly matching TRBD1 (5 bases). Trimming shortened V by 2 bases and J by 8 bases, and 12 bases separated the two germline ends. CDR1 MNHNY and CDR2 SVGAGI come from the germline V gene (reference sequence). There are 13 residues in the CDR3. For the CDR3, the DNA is TGTGCCAGCAGTTACCGGTCAGGGCAAGGCTACACCTTC. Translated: CASSYRSGQGYTF.

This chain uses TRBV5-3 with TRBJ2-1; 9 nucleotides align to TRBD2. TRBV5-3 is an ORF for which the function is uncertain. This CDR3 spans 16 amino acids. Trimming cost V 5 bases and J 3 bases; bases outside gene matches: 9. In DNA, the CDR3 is TGTGCCAGAAGAACTAAAGCGGGAGGCCACTACAATGAGCAGTTCTTC. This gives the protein CARRTKAGGHYNEQFF.

Here the CDR3 DNA reads TGTGCCAGCAGCGTAGTAGACAGTATTTCCTCTGGAAACACCATATATTTT. Translation: CASSVVDSISSGNTIYF. This rearrangement joins TRBV9 to TRBJ1-3, with D maybe TRBD1 (5 bases). The germline gives CDR1 SGDLS, CDR2 YYNGEE. V was shortened by 0 bases and J by 0 bases, with 13 bases between the two germline ends. The CDR3 has 17 amino acids.

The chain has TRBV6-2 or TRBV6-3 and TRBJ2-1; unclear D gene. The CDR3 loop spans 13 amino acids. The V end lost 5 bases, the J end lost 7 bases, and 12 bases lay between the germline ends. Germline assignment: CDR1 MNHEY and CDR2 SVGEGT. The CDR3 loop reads CASSAHMSNEQFF. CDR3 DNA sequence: TGTGCCAGCAGTGCCCATATGAGTAATGAGCAGTTCTTC.

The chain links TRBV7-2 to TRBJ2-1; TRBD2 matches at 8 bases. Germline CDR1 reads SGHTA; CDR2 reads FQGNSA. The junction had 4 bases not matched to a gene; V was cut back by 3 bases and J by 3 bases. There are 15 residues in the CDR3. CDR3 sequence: CASSFGTRGYNEQFF. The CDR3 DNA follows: TGTGCCAGCAGCTTCGGGACTAGAGGCTACAATGAGCAGTTCTTC.

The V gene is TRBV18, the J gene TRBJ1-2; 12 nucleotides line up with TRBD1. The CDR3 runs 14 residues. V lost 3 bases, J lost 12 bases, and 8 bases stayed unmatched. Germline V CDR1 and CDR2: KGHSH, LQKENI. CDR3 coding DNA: TGTGCCAGCTCACCTCCGGGACAGGGGGCGTCTCACACCTTC. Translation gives CASSPPGQGASHTF.

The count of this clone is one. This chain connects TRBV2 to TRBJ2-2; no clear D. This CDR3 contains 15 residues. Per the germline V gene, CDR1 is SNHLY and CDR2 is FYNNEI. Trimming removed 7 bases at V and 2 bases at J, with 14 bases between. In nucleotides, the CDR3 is TGTGCCAGCAATCTGTTGAGGATAAACACCGGGGAGCTGTTTTTT. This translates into CASNLLRINTGELFF.

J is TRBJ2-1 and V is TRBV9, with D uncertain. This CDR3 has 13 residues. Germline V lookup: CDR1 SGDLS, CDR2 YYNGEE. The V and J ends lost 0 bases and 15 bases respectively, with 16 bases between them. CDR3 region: CASSVGSLESPFF. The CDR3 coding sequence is TGTGCCAGCAGCGTAGGCTCTCTAGAGTCTCCGTTCTTC. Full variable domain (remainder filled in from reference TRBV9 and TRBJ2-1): DSGVTQTPKHLITATGQRVTLRCSPRSGDLSVYWYQQSLDQGLQFLIQYYNGEERAKGNILERFSAQQFPDLHSELNLSSLELGDSALYFCASSVGSLESPFFGPGTRLTVL.

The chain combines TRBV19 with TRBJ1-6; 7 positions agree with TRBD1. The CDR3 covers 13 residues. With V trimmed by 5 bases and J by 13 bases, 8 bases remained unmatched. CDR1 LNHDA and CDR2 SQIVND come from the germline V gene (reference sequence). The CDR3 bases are TGTGCCAGTAGTTCGGGACAGCTTGCGCCCCTCCACTTT. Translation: CASSSGQLAPLHF.

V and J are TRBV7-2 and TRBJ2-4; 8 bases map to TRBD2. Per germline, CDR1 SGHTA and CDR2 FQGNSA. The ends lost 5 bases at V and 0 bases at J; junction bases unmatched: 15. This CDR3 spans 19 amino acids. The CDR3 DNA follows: TGTGCCAGCAGCAACGCCCCTCGGGGGGGCCGATTAGCCAAAAACATTCAGTACTTC. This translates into CASSNAPRGGRLAKNIQYF.

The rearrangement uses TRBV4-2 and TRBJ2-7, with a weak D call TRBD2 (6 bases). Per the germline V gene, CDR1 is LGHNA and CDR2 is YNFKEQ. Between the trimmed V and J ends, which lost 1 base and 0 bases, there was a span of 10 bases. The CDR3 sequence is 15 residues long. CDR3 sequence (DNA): TGTGCCAGCAGCCAAGGGCAGACTAGCTCCTACGAGCAGTACTTC. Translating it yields CASSQGQTSSYEQYF.

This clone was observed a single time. CDR3 sequence (DNA): TGTGCCAGCAGTTTACGGGGGGGGAGCACAGATACGCAGTATTTT. Residues: CASSLRGGSTDTQYF. The rearrangement links TRBV27 to TRBJ2-3, with TRBD2 matching over 8 bases. CDR1 and CDR2 from the germline V gene are MNHEY and SMNVEV (reference sequence). V dropped 2 bases and J dropped 0; count of bases not matched to a gene: 1. The CDR3 sequence is 15 residues long.

In nucleotides, the CDR3 is TGTGCCAGCAGCCCTAGGCTAGCGGGAGGGAACACCGGGGAGCTGTTTTTT. Protein product: CASSPRLAGGNTGELFF. The chain employs TRBV3-1 (or the pseudogene TRBV3-2) and TRBJ2-2; 11 bases align to TRBD2. Unmatched junction bases numbered 5, after V lost 4 bases and J lost 1 base. CDR1 is LGHDT and CDR2 is YNNKEL in the germline V gene (reference sequence). The CDR3 loop spans 17 amino acids.

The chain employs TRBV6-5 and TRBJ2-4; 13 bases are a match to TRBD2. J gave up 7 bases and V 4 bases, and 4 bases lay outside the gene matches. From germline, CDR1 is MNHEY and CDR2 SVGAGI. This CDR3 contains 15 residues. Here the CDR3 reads CASSLTSGRSNIQYF. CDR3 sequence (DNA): TGTGCCAGCAGTTTGACTAGCGGGAGGAGCAACATTCAGTACTTC.

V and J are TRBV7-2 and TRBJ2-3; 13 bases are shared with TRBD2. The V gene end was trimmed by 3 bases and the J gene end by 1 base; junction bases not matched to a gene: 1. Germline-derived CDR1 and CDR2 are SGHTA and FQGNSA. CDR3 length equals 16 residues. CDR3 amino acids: CASSFGLAGGTDTQYF. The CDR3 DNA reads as TGTGCCAGCAGCTTCGGACTAGCGGGAGGCACAGATACGCAGTATTTT.

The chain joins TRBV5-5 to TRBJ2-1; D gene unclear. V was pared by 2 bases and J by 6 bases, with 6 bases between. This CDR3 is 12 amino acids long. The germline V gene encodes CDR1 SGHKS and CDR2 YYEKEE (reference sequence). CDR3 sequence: CASSFSLNEQFF. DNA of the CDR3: TGTGCCAGCAGCTTCTCCCTCAATGAGCAGTTCTTC.

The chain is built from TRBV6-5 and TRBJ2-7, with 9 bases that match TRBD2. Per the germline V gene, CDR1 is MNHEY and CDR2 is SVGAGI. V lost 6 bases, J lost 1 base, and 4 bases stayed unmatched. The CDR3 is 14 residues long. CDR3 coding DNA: TGTGCCAGCAGGACTAGCGGAGGGTCCTACGAGCAGTACGTC. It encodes CASRTSGGSYEQYV.

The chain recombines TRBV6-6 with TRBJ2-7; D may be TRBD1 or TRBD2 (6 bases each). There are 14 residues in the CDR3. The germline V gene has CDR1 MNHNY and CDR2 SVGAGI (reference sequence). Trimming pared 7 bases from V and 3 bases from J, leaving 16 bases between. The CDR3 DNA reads TGTGCCAGCATGAGGGGGGCTGAAGGCTACGAGCAGTACGTC. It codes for CASMRGAEGYEQYV.

The CDR3, as DNA: TGTGCCGCCAGGACTAGTTCCTACGAGCAGTACGTC. Residues: CAARTSSYEQYV. The genes are TRBV6-5 and TRBJ2-7; 7 bases fit TRBD2. Losses at the gene ends were 11 bases for V and 1 base for J; bases not matched to a gene: 5. The CDR3 spans 12 residues. Germline CDR1 reads MNHEY; CDR2 reads SVGAGI.

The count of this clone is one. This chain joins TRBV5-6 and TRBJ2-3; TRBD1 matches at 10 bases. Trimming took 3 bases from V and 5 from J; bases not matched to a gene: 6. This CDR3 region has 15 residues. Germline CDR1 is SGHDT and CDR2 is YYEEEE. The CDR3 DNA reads TGTGCCAGCAGCTCCGACAGGGGGCCGAGAGATACGCAGTATTTT. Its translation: CASSSDRGPRDTQYF.

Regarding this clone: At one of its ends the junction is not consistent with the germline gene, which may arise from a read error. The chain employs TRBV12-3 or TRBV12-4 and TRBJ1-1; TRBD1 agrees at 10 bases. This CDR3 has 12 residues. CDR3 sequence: CASSTPRTGGLF. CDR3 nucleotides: TGTGCCAGCAGCACACCCCGGACAGGGGGTCTCTTT.

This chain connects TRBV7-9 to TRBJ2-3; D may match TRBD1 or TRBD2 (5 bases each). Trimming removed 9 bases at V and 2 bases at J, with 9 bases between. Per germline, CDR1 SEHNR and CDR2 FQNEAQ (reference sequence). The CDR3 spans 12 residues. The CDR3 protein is CASMGDTDTQYF. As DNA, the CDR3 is TGTGCCAGTATGGGGGACACAGATACGCAGTATTTT.

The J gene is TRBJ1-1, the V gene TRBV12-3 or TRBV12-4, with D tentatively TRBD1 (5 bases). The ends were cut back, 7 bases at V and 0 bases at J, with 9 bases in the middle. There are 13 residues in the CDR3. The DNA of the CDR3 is TGTGCCAGCATAGACAGCATGAACACTGAAGCTTTCTTT. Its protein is CASIDSMNTEAFF.

The CDR3 protein is CASSLRTVATNEKLFF. The CDR3 DNA sequence: TGTGCCAGCAGCTTGAGGACAGTCGCAACTAATGAAAAACTGTTTTTT. The chain links TRBV5-6 to TRBJ1-4, with D possibly TRBD1 on 6 matching bases. This CDR3 spans 16 amino acids. The germline gives CDR1 SGHDT, CDR2 YYEEEE. Trimming shortened V by 1 base and J by 0 bases, and 10 bases separated the two germline ends.

CDR3 nucleotide sequence: TGCGCCAGCAGCTTATTGAGTAGCGGGGGCTCCTACAATGAGCAGTTCTTC. Its translation: CASSLLSSGGSYNEQFF. The rearrangement links TRBV5-1 to TRBJ2-1; 9 nucleotides agree with TRBD2. Per germline, CDR1 SGHRS and CDR2 YFSETQ. V shed 2 bases and J 0 bases; nucleotides not matched to a gene: 6. The CDR3 loop spans 17 amino acids.